This T cell receptor (beta chain) stems from a study of cytomegalovirus exposure and HLA in healthy donors. The sample holds one count of this clone. V lost 4 bases to trimming and J lost 0 bases, with 12 bases between them. Per germline, CDR1 MDHEN and CDR2 SYDVKM. The CDR3 has 15 amino acids. The PCR made use of 60 Vbeta and 13 Jbeta primers. Some clones are missing from TCRdb's copy, which holds only in-frame ones; the method was immunoSEQ multiplex PCR. Of some 150,000 clones listed, around 80% are singletons. The material sequenced was PBMCs. This receptor was obtained from a man aged 25 to 40 in good health and CMV-seronegative. The chain employs TRBV28 and TRBJ1-1; a weak D match, TRBD1 (6 bases). CDR3 residues: CASSSFDRLNTEAFF. DNA for the CDR3: TGTGCCAGCAGTTCATTCGACAGGCTGAACACTGAAGCTTTCTTT. Based on the CDR3 plus reference TRBV28 and TRBJ1-1, the full variable domain is DVKVTQSSRYLVKRTGEKVFLECVQDMDHENMFWYRQDPGLGLRLIYFSYDVKMKEKGDIPEGYSVSREKKERFSLILESASTNQTSMYLCASSSFDRLNTEAFFGQGTRLTVV.